This TCR beta chain was sequenced during a study of spatial heterogeneity in lung cancer. Study-level background: Counts of TCR transcripts in tumor regions tracked strongly with a T cell module score that came from matched bulk RNA-seq. Study-wide findings and caveats: Tumor mutation counts were tracked by expanded intratumoral alpha and beta TCR counts. The authors estimated that roughly 7% of tumor T cells were covered for alpha chains and over 11% for beta chains.

MiXCR, run by TCRdb on the 5' RACE reads, gives a single entry per CDR3 protein. This repertoire shows some 800 distinct CDR3 sequences, around 7% found once; its top ten account for roughly 29%. By sample fraction, this clonotype is medium-sized. Its antigen is undetermined. As to time point: sample taken at primary tumor resection. Tumor, nontumor lung or frozen PBMC supplied whole RNA, sequenced without sorting. CDR1 and CDR2 (germline): SGHAT, FQNNGV. Trimming removed 5 bases from V and 4 bases from J, with 11 bases in between. The CDR3 is 13 amino acids. This specimen was lung tumor tissue, taken at surgery. V and J are TRBV11-2 and TRBJ1-1; no clear D gene. The sequence was obtained from a female donor with early-stage non-small cell lung cancer. The CDR3 DNA is TGTGCCAGCAGCCCCGCCCGGGGCACTGAAGCTTTCTTT. This encodes CASSPARGTEAFF.